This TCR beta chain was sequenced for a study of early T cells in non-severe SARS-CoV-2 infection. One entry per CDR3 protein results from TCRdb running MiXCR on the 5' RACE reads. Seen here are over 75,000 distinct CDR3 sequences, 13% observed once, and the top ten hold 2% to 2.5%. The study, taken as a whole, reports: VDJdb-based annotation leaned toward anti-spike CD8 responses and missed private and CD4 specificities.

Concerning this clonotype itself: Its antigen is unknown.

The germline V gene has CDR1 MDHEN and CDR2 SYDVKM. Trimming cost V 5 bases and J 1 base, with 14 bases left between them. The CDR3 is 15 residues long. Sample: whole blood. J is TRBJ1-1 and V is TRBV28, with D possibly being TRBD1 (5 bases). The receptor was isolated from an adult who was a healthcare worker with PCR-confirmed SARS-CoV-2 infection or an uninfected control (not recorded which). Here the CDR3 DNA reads TGTGCCAGCAGTCTCCCGGGGCCAGGGAACACTGAAGCTTTCTTT. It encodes CASSLPGPGNTEAFF.